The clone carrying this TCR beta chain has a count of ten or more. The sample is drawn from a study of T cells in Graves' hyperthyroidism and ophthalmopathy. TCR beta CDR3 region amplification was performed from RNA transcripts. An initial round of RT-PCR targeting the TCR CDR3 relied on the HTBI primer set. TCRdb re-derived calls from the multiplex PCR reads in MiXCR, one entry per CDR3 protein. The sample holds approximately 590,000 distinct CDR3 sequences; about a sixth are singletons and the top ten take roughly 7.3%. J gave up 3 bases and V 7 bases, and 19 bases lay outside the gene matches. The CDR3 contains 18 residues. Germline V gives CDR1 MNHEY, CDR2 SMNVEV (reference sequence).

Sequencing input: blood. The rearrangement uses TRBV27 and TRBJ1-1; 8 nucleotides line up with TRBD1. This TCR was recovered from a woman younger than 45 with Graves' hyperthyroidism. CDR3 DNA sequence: TGTGCCAGCAAGTCCTTAGCACCGGGACAGGATAAACACACTGAAGCTTTCTTT. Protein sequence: CASKSLAPGQDKHTEAFF.